These 6 T cell receptor beta chains were sequenced from one sample in a study of T-cell reconstitution after alpha-beta-depleted transplantation in children. Preparation of the TCRbeta library involved a method that used unique molecular identifiers. TCRdb itself ran the PCR reads through MiXCR, one entry per CDR3 protein. The profile shows 780,000 or so distinct CDR3 sequences, around 15% of them singletons. This specimen consisted of PBMCs, mostly from graft donor cells, obtained 360 days after TCRalphabeta/CD19-depleted stem cell transplant. The receptors originated from a male patient younger than 18 who had a stem cell transplant for acute lymphoblastic leukemia, so the T cells may come from the graft donor.

This clonotype was picked up a small number of times. V usage is TRBV5-6 and J usage is TRBJ2-7; 11 bases are shared with TRBD2. Germline values: CDR1 SGHDT, CDR2 YYEEEE. V was clipped by 3 bases and J by 1 base; unmatched bases: 3. The CDR3 has 15 amino acids. CDR3 protein: CASSWRLAGSYEQYF. CDR3 in DNA: TGTGCCAGCAGCTGGCGACTAGCGGGGTCCTACGAGCAGTACTTC.

This chain links TRBV19 with TRBJ1-2; TRBD1 aligns across 7 bases. Trimming at V came to 8 bases and at J to 1 base, leaving 10 bases not matched to a gene. This CDR3 spans 15 amino acids. Germline CDR1 LNHDA, CDR2 SQIVND (reference sequence). The CDR3 DNA reads TGTGCCAGTCGTCGGGGACAGTCTTTTAACTATGGCTACACCTTC. This codes for CASRRGQSFNYGYTF.

This rearrangement joins TRBV29-1 to TRBJ2-7; tentative D call: TRBD2 (6 bases). Deletions cut 5 bases from V and 3 bases from J, with 17 bases between. This CDR3 region has 14 residues. The V gene's germline CDR1 is SQVTM and CDR2 ANQGSEA. CDR3 coding DNA: TGCAGCGTTCCAGTGGGGGTTAGCGGCTACGAGCAGTACTTC. This sequence encodes CSVPVGVSGYEQYF.

This clonotype was seen a handful of times. The chain uses TRBV5-1 and TRBJ1-2, with D perhaps matching TRBD1 (6 bases). This CDR3 contains 14 residues. Trimming took 4 bases from V and 4 from J, leaving 14 bases between them. CDR1 SGHRS and CDR2 YFSETQ come from the germline V gene. CDR3 protein: CASSQTGTTYGYTF. The CDR3 coding sequence is TGCGCCAGCAGCCAAACAGGGACTACCTATGGCTACACCTTC.

The chain is built from TRBV5-5 and TRBJ2-2; a weak D match, TRBD1 (5 bases). Germline lookup yields CDR1 SGHKS and CDR2 YYEKEE (reference sequence). The CDR3 loop spans 14 amino acids. V was cut by 3 bases and J by 3 bases, with 9 bases left in between. The CDR3 DNA reads TGTGCCAGCAGCTCGGACACCTACACCGGGGAGCTGTTTTTT. It specifies CASSSDTYTGELFF. The full variable domain, rest sourced from reference TRBV5-5 and TRBJ2-2, is DAGVTQSPTHLIKTRGQQVTLRCSPISGHKSVSWYQQVLGQGPQFIFQYYEKEERGRGNFPDRFSARQFPNYSSELNVNALLLGDSALYLCASSSDTYTGELFFGEGSRLTVL.

This clonotype was detected ten times or more. CDR3: CASSATGALGEQYF. The DNA for the CDR3 is TGTGCCAGCAGTGCGACAGGGGCGCTGGGCGAGCAGTACTTC. This chain links TRBV12-3 or TRBV12-4 with TRBJ2-7; 8 bases line up with TRBD1. The length of the CDR3 is 14 residues. J lost 6 bases, V lost 5 bases, and 9 bases had no gene match.